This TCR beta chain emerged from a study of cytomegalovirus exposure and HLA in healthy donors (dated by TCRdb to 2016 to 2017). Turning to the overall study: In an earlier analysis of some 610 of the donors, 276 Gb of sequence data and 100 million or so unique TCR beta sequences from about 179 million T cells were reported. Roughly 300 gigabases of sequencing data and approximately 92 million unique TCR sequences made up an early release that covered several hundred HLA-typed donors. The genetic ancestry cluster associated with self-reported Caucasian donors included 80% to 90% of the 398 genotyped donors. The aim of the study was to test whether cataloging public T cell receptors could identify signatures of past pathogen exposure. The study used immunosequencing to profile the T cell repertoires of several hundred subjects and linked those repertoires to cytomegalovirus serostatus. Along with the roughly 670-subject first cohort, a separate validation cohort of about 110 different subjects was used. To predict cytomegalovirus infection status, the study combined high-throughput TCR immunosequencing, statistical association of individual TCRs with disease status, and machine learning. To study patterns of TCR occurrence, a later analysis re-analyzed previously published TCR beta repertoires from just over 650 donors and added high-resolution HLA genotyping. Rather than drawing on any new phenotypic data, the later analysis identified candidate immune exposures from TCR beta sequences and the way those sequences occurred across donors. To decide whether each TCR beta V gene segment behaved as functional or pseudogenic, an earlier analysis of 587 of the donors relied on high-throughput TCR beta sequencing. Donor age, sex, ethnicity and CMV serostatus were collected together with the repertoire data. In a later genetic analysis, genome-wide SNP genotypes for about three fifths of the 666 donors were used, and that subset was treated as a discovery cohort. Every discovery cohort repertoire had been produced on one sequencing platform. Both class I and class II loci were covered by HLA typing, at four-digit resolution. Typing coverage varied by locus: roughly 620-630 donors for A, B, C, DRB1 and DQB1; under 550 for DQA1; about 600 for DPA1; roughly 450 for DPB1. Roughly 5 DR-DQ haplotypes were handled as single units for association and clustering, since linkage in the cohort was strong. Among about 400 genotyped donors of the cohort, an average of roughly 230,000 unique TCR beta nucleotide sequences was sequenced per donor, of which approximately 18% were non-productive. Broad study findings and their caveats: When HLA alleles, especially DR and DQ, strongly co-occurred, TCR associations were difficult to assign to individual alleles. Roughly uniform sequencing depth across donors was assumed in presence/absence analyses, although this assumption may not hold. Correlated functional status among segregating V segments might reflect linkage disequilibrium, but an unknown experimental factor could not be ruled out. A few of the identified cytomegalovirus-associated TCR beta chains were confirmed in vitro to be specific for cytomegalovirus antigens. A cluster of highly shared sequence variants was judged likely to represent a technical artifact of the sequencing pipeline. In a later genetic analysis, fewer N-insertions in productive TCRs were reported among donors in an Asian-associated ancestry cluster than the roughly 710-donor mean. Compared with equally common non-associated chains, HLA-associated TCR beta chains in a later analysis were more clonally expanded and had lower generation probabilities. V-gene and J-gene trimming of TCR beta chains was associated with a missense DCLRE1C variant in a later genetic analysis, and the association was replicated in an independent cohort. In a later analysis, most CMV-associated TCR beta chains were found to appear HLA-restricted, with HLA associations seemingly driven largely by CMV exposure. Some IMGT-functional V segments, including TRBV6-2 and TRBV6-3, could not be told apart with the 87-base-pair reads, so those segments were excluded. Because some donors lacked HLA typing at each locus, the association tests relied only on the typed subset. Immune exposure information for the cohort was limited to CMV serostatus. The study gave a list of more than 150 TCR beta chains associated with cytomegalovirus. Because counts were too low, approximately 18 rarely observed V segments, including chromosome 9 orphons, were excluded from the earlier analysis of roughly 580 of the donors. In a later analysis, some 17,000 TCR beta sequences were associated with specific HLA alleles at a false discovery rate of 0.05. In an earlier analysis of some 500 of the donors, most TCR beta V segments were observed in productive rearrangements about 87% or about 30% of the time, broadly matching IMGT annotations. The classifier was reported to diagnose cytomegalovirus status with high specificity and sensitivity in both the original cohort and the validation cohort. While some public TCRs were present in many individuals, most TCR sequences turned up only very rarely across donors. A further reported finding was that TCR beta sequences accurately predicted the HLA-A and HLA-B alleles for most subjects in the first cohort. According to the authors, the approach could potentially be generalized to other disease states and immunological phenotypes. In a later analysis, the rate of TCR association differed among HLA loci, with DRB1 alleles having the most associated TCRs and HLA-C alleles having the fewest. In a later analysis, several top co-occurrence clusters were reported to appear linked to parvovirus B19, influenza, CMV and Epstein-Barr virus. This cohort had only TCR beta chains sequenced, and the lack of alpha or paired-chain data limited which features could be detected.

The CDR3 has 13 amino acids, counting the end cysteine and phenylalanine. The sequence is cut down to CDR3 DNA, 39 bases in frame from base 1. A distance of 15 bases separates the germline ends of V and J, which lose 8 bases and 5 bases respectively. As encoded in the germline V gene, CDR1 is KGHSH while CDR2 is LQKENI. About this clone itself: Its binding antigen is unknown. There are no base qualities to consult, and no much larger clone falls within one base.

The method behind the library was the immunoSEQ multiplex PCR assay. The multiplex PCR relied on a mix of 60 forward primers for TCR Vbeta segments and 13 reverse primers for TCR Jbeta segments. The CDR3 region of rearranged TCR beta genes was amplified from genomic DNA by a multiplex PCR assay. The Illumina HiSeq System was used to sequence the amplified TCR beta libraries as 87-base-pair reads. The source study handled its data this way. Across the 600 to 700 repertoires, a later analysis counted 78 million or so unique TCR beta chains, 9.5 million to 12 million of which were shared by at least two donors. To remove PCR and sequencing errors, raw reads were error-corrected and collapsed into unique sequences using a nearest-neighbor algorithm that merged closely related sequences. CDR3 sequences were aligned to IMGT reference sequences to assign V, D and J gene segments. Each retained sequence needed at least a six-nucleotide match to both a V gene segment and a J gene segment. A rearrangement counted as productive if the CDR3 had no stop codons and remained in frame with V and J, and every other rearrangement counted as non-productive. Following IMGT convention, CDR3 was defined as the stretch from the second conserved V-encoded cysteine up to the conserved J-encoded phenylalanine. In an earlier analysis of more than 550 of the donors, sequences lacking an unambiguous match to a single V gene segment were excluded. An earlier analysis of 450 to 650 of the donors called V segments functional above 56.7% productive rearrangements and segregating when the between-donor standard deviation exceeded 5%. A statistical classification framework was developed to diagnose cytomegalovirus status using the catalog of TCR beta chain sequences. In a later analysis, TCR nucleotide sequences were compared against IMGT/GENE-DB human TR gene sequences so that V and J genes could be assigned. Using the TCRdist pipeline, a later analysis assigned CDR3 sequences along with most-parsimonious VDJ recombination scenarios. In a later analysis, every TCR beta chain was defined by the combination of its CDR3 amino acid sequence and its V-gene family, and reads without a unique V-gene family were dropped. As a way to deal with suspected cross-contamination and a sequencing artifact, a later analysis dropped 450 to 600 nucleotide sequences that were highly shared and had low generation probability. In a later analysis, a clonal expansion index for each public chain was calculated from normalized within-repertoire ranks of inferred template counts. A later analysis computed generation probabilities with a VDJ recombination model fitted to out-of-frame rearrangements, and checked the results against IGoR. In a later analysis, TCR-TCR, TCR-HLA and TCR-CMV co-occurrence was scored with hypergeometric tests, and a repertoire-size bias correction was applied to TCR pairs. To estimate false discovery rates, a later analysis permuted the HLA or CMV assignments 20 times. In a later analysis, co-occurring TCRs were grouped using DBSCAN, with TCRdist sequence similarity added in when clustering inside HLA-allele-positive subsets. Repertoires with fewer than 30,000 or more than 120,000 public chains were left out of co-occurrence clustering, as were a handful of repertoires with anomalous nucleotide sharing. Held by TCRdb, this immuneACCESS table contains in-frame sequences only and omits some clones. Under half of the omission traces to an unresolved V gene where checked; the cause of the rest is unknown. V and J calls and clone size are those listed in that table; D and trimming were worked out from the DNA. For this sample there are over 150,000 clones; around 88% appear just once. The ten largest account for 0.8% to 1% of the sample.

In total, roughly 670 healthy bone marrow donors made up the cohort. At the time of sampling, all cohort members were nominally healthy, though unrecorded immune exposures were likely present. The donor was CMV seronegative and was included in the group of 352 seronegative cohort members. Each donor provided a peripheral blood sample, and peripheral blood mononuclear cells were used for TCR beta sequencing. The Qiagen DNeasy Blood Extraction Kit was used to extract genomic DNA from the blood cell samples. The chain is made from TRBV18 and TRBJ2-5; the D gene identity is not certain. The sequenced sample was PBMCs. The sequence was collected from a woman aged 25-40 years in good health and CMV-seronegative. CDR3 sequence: CASGPEITETQYF. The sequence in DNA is TGTGCCAGCGGCCCGGAGATTACGGAGACCCAGTACTTC. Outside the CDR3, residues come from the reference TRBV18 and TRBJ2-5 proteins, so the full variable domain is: NAGVMQNPRHLVRRRGQEARLRCSPMKGHSHVYWYRQLPEEGLKFMVYLQKENIIDESGMPKERFSAEFPKEGPSILRIQQVVRGDSAAYFCASGPEITETQYFGPGTRLLVL.